This T cell receptor beta chain comes out of a study of metastatic and nonmetastatic thyroid tumors. About the study: Thyroid patients, malignant and benign, had repertoires compared across blood and tumor or nodule tissue. Study observations and caveats: Compared with benign nodules, malignant thyroid tumors were reported to have significantly higher TCR beta diversity in both blood and tumor.

This clone was detected many times. Its antigen remains unknown. Under the authors' procedure: In papillary thyroid cancer, a distant-metastasis classifier was built using CDR3 differences across clinicopathological groups. TCRdb ran MiXCR on the PCR reads. The V and J calls were determined by TCRdb, not by the authors. The sample lists approximately 50,000 clones; 20% to 25% were seen once. Patients underwent thyroid surgery, and none had received any treatment before it. The specimen was blood. The receptor comes from a female donor with papillary thyroid cancer or a benign thyroid nodule (not recorded which). Some clones in this sample may be carry-over from other donors' samples.

Written as DNA, the CDR3 is TGTGCCAGCTCACCAGGACAGAATAATGAAAAACTGTTTTTT. The encoded protein is CASSPGQNNEKLFF. The chain uses TRBV18 and TRBJ1-4; tentatively, D is TRBD1 (6 bases). Per germline, CDR1 KGHSH and CDR2 LQKENI. The CDR3 length is 14 residues. Trimming removed 2 bases from V and 4 bases from J, with 8 bases in between. Complete variable domain (other parts from reference TRBV18 and TRBJ1-4): NAGVMQNPRHLVRRRGQEARLRCSPMKGHSHVYWYRQLPEEGLKFMVYLQKENIIDESGMPKERFSAEFPKEGPSILRIQQVVRGDSAAYFCASSPGQNNEKLFFGSGTQLSVL.